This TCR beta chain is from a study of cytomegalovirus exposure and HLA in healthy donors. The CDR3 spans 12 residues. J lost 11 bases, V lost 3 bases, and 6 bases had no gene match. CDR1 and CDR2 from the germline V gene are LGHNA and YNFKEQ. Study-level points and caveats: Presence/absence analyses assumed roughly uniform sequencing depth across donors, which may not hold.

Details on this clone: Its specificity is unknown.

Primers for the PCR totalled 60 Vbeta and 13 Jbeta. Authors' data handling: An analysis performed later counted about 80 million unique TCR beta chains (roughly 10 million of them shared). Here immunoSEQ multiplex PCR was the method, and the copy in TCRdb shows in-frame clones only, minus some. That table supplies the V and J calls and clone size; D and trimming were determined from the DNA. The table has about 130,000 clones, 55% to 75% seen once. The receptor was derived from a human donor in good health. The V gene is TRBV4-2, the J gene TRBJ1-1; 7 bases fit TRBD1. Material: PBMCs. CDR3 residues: CASSQLQGRAFF. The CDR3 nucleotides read TGTGCCAGCAGCCAGCTACAGGGGCGCGCTTTCTTT.